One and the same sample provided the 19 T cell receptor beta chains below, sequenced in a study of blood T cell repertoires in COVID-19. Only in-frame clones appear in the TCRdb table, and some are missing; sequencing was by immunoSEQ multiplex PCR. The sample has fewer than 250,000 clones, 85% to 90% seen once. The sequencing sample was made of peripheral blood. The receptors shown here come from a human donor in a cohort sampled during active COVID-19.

The CDR3 DNA is TGTGCCAGCAGCCCTGGACTAGCGGGCCTTGACAATGAGCAGTTCTTC. Translating gives CASSPGLAGLDNEQFF. This sequence joins TRBV7-7 and TRBJ2-1, with TRBD2 matching 11 bases. Germline V gene sequence: CDR1 SSHAT, CDR2 FNYEAQ (reference sequence). This CDR3 has 16 amino acids. Trimming took 5 bases from V and 5 from J; bases not matched to a gene: 8.

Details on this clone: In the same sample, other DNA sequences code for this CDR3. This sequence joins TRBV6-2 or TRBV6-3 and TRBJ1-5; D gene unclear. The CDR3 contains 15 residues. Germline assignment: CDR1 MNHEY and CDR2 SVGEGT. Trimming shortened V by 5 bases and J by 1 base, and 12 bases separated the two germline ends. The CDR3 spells CASSPTGLSNQPQHF. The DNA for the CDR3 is TGTGCCAGCAGTCCCACGGGGTTGAGCAATCAGCCCCAGCATTTT.

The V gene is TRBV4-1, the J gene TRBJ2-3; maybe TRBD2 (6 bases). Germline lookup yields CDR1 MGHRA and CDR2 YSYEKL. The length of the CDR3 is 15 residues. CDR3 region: CATRASIGGTDTQYF. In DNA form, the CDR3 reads TGCGCAACTCGAGCGTCGATCGGGGGTACAGATACGCAGTATTTT.

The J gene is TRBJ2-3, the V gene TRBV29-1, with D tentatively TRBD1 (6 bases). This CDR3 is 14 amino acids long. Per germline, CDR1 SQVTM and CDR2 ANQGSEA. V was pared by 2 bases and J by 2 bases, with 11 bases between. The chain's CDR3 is CSVETGLITDTQYF. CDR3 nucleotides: TGCAGCGTTGAAACAGGGCTGATCACAGATACGCAGTATTTT.

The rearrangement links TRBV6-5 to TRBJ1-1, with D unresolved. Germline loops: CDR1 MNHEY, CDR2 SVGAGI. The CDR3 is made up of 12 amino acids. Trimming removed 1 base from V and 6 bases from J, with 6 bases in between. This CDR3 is CASSYLRSEAFF. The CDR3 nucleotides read TGTGCCAGCAGTTACTTGAGGTCTGAAGCTTTCTTT.

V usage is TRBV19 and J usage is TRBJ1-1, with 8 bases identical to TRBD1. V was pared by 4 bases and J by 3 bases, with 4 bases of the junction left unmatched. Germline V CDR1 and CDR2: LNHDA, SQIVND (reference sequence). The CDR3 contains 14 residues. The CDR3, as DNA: TGTGCCAGTAGTAAGGGACAGGTAGACACTGAAGCTTTCTTT. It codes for CASSKGQVDTEAFF.

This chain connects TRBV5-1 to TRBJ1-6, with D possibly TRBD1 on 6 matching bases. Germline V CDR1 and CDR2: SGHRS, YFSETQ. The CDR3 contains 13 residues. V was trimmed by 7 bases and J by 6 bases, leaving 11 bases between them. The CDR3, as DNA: TGCGCCAGCCGGGACATAAGTAATTCACCCCTCCACTTT. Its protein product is CASRDISNSPLHF.

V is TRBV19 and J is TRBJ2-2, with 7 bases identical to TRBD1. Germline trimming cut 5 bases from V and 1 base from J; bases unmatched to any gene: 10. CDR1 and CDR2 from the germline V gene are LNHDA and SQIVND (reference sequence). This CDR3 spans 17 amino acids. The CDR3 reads CASSPYQGGWNTGELFF. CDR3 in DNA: TGTGCCAGTAGTCCGTACCAAGGGGGCTGGAACACCGGGGAGCTGTTTTTT.

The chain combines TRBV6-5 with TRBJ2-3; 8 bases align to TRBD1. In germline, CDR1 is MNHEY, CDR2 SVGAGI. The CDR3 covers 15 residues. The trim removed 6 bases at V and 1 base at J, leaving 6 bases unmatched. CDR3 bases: TGTGCCAGCAGGGCAGGGGGCCAGGGCACAGATACGCAGTATTTT. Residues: CASRAGGQGTDTQYF.

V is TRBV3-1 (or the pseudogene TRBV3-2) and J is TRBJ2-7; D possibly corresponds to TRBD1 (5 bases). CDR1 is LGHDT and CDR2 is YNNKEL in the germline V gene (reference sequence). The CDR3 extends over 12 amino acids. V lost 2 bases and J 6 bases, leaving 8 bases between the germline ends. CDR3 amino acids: CASSQTGSEQYF. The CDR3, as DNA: TGTGCCAGCAGCCAAACAGGAAGCGAGCAGTACTTC.

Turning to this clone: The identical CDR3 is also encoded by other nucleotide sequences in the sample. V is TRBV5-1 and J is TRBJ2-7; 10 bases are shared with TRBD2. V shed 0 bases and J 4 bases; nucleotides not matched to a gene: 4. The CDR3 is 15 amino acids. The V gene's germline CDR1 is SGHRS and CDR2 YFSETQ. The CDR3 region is CASSLAGTSAYEQYF. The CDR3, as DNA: TGCGCCAGCAGCTTGGCCGGGACTAGCGCATACGAGCAGTACTTC.

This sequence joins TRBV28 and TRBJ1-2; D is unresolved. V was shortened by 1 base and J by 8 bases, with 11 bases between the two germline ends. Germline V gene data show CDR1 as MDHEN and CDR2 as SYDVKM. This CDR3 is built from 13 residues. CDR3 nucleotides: TGTGCCAGCAGTTTATCATTCCTTAGCGGCTACACCTTC. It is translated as CASSLSFLSGYTF.

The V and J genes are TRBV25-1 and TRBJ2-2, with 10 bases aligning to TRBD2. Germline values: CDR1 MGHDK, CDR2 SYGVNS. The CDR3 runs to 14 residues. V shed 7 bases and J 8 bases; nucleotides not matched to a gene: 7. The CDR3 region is CASTLAGFSGELFF. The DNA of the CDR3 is TGTGCCAGCACACTAGCGGGATTCTCTGGGGAGCTGTTTTTT.

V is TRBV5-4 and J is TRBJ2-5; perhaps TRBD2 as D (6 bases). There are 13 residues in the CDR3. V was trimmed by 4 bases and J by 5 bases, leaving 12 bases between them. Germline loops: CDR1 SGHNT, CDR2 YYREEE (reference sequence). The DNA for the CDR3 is TGTGCCAGCAGCCGAACGGAGGGGGAGACCCAGTACTTC. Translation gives CASSRTEGETQYF.

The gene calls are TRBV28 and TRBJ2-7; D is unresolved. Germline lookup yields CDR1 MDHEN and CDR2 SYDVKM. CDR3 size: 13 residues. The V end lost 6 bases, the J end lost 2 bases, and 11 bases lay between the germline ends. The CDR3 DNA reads TGTGCCAGCAGGGGCGCAAATGCCTACGAGCAGTACTTC. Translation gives CASRGANAYEQYF.

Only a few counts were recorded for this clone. In nucleotides, the CDR3 is TGTGCCAGCAGCTCGACGGGGTTAGCCGGGGAGCTGTTTTTT. Its translation is CASSSTGLAGELFF. This chain connects TRBV5-4 to TRBJ2-2, with a possible D match to TRBD2 (5 bases). The CDR3 has 14 amino acids. CDR1 is SGHNT and CDR2 is YYREEE in the germline V gene (reference sequence). Trimming took off 3 bases at V and 6 bases at J, with 12 bases between the two ends.

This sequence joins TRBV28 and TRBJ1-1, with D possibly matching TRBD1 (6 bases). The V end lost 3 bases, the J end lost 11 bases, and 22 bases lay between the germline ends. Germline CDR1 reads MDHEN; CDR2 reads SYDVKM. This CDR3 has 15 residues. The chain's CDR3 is CASSLSRVTGPWAFF. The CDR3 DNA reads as TGTGCCAGCAGTTTGAGCCGAGTAACAGGGCCCTGGGCTTTCTTT.

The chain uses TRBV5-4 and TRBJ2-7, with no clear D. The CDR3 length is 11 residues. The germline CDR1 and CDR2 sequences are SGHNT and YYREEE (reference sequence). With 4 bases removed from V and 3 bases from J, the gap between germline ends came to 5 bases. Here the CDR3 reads CASSQDYEQYF. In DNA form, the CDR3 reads TGTGCCAGCAGCCAGGACTACGAGCAGTACTTC.

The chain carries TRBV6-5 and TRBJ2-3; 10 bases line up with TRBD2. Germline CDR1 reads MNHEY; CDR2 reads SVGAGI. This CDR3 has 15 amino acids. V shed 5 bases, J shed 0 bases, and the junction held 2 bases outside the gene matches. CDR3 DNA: TGTGCCAGCAGTCTTAGCGGGAGGAGCACAGATACGCAGTATTTT. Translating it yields CASSLSGRSTDTQYF.